Included here is one T cell receptor (beta chain) sequence, with context. Its antigen has not been determined. No quality values exist for individual bases; no much larger clone is one base distant. V ends up 4 bases short and J 7 bases short, with an unmatched junction base count of 11. CDR1 and CDR2, looked up from the germline V gene, are MNHEY and SVGAGI. The CDR3 measures 15 amino acids from cysteine to phenylalanine. Only the CDR3 DNA is retained, 45 bases long and in frame from the first base. This entry comes from a study of T cell responses to AZD1222 COVID-19 vaccine (dated by TCRdb to the early 2020s). Concerning the study at large: TCR sequencing covered roughly 230 trial participants: 207 given two doses of AZD1222 and some 25 given two doses of MenACWY control vaccine. Trial participants were enrolled into age subgroups of 18-55, 56-69 and 70-plus years, which contained about 150, 28 and 57 TCR-sequenced participants, respectively.

The CDR3 regions of human TCRbeta chains were analyzed by immunosequencing. The paper's data handling went like this. Repertoire TCRs were checked for matches against a reference library of SARS-CoV-2-specific TCRs that had been generated using the MIRA antigen-specificity platform. Breadth meant the fraction of unique TCRs that were SARS-CoV-2-associated, whereas depth meant the fraction of total T cells that were SARS-CoV-2-associated. Using the MIRA data, every spike-specific TCR was mapped to the spike region that the TCR reacted to and assigned to either a CD4 or a CD8 class. Log10-transformed breadth and depth values were compared by one-way ANOVA with Sidak's multiple comparisons tests. What TCRdb holds here is the immuneACCESS table cut down to in-frame rearrangements. Part of the clones is not present; checked against another copy, under half of the missing clones reflect an unresolved V gene, and the others are unexplained. Clone size and the V and J calls come from that table; the DNA yielded D and trimming. Within this sample are roughly 130,000 clones, with approximately 90% of them counted one time only. Under 4.5% of the sample comes from the top ten.

Taken with the paper, the label for time point translates to: about 28 days (+/-7) after the second vaccine dose. Because spike-specific TCR depth and breadth did not differ between the two schedules, AZD1222 recipients who got a second dose at roughly 4 weeks were pooled with those who got a second dose at roughly 12 weeks. Vaccinee samples were obtained from the UK trials COV001 and COV002, which included a single-blind randomized controlled phase 2/3 trial of AZD1222 (ChAdOx1 nCoV-19) in healthy adults. Trial participant PBMC samples were collected at day 0 and day 28 after the second dose for TCRbeta chain sequencing. Points the paper makes about the study in general: Conclusions about previously exposed vaccinees were limited because only a handful of AZD1222 recipients were SARS-CoV-2 seropositive at baseline. Because no samples from the day 14 peak response were available, repertoires could be characterized only after the peak T cell response. The vaccine-associated CD4 TCRs covered the entire spike protein, and the dominant responses fell in regions 160-218 and 743-854. After two AZD1222 doses, spike-specific TCR breadth and depth were significantly higher than at day 0 and than in MenACWY recipients. Epitopes outside the regions mutated in the B.1.351 and B.1.1.7 variants were reportedly recognized by nearly half of the unique spike-specific TCRs. The 56-69-year group was small, and its depth increase did not reach significance, likely because of low power. Most participants were white British and females outnumbered males, and the authors suggested that clonal diversity may have been underestimated.

The sample here was peripheral blood, taken 28 days after the second AZD1222 dose. This receptor was taken from an adult who received the AZD1222 COVID-19 vaccine. This chain is built from TRBV6-5 and TRBJ2-7, and TRBD2 aligns with 9 junction nucleotides. The nucleotide sequence is given as TGTGCCAGCAGTTTATCTAGCGGGGCCACGGGTGAGCAGTACTTC. It specifies CASSLSSGATGEQYF.